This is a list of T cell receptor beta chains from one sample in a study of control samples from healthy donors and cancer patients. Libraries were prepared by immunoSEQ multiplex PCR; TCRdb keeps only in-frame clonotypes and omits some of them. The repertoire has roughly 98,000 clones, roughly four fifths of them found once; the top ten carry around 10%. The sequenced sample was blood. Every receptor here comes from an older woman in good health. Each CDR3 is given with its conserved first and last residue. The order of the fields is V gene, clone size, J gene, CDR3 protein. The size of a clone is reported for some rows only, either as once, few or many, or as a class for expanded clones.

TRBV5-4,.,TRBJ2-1,CASSLLAGSYNEQFF
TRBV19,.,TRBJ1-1,CASSKTHDRLNTEAFF
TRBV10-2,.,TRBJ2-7,CASSEMGQAYEQYF
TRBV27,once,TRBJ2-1,CASSSRDRVTGEQFF
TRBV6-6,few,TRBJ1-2,CASTGGQYGYTF
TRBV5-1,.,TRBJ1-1,CASSLDLMGAEAFF
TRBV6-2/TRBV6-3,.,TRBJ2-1,CASSYDPVAEQFF
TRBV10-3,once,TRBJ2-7,CAIRMAELAAGEQYF
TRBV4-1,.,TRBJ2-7,CASSQDRGTGGGEQYF
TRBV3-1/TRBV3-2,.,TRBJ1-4,CASKGGWSEKLFF
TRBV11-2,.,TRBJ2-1,CASSLGSLGGSRYEQFF
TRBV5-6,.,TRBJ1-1,CASSSRVVNTEAFF
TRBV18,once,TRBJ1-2,CASSKDSGRGYTF
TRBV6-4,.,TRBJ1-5,CASSDFCNQPQHF
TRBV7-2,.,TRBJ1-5,CASSLGGQGNQPQHF
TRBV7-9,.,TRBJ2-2,CASSFVRDTGELFF
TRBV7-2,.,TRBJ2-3,CASSLGLTAYTDTQYF
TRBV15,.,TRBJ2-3,CATGNDRGLTDTQYF
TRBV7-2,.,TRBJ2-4,CASSQGLAGDKNIQYF
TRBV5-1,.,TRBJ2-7,CASSSALEQYF
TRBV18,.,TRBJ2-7,CASSPGRGFDYEQYF
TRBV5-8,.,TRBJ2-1,CASSPGQVGHLEQFF
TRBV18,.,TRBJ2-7,CASSSTAEEQYF
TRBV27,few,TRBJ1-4,CASRLNQGATNEKLFF
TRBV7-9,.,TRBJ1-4,CASSAQEGTNEKLFF
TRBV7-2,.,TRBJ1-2,CASSQTLRGGYTF
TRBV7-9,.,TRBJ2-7,CASSYARSYEQYF
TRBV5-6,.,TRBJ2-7,CASSLLVGVDSPYEQYF
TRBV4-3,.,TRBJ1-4,CASSQDFLGGSFNEKLFF
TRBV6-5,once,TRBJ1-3,CASSLVSGNTIYF
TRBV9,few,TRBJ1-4,CASSPRQNTNEKLFF
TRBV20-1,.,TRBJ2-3,CSASSSGNPTDTQYF
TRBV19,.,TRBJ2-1,CASSSRGTSGPSSYNEQFF
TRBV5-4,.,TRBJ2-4,CASSLDTTKNIQYF
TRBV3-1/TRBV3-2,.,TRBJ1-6,CASSLTGYNSPLHF
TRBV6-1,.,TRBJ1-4,CASSDNLNEKLFF
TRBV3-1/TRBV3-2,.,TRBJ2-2,CASSQRGPGTGELFF
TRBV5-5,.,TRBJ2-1,CASSLVSYNEQFF
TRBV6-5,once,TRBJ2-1,CASSYWGGKNEQFF
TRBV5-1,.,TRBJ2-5,CASQSSLLGGQETQYF
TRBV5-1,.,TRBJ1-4,CASSLDRGREKLFF
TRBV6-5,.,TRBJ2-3,CASKDVGTDTQYF